This T cell receptor (beta chain) stems from a study of chemoradiotherapy in HPV16-positive cancers. The overall study: Candidate HPV-specific clones and shared TCR motifs came from a couple of HPV16-positive patients. Notes on the study in general: Candidate HPV-specific clones and E7-related TCR motifs grew in tumor during treatment.

Details on this clone: What it binds is unknown.

The assay was immunoSEQ multiplex PCR, and TCRdb's table has in-frame clones only and misses some. In the table there are fewer than 40,000 clones, around 80% of which are singletons. Germline CDR1 reads ENHRY; CDR2 reads SYGVKD. CDR3 size: 13 residues. Trimming shortened V by 8 bases and J by 2 bases, and 12 bases separated the two germline ends. The sequencing used blood, collected from a patient who underwent chemoradiotherapy. This sequence was found in a human donor with HPV-associated anogenital cancer. The V call is TRBV10-3, the J call TRBJ1-2; maybe TRBD1 (5 bases). The CDR3 DNA reads TGTGCCATCCCCGACAGAGCCAACTATGGCTACACCTTC. Its protein is CAIPDRANYGYTF.